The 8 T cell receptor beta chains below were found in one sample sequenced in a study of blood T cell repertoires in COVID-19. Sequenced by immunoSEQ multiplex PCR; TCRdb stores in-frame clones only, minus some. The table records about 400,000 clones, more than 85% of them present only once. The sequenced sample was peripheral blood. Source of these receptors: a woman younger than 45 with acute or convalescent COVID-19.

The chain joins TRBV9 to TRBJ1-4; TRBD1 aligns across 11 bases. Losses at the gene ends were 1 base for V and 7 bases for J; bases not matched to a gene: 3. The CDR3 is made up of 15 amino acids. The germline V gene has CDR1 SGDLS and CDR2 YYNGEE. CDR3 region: CASSVSGTGGEKLFF. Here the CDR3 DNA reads TGTGCCAGCAGCGTATCTGGGACAGGGGGTGAAAAACTGTTTTTT.

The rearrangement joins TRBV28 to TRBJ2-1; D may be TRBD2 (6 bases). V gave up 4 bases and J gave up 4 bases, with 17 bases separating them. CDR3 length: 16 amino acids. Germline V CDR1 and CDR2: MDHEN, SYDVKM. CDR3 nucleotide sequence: TGTGCCAGCAGTTCCCGACTAGTTTCTATTTACAATGAGCAGTTCTTC. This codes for CASSSRLVSIYNEQFF.

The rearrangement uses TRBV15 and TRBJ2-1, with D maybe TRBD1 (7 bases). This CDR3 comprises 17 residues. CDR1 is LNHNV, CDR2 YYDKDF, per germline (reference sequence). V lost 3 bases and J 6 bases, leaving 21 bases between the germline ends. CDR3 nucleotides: TGTGCCACCAGCAGGGGCGTATTGGAGGGGGCAAGCAATGAGCAGTTCTTC. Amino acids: CATSRGVLEGASNEQFF.

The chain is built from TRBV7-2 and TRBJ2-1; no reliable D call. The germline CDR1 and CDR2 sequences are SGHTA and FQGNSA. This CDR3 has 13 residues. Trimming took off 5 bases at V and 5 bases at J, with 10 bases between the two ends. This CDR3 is CASSHMVHNEQFF. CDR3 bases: TGTGCCAGCAGCCACATGGTCCACAATGAGCAGTTCTTC.

The CDR3 DNA is TGTGCTAGTGGTTTGTGGATTGGGTCTATAGGAGGAGAGACCCAGTACTTC. Its translation: CASGLWIGSIGGETQYF. The chain combines TRBV12-5 with TRBJ2-5; a weak D match, TRBD2 (5 bases). The ends were cut back, 2 bases at V and 4 bases at J, with 20 bases in the middle. This CDR3 has 17 amino acids. Germline CDR1 LGHNT, CDR2 FRNRAP.

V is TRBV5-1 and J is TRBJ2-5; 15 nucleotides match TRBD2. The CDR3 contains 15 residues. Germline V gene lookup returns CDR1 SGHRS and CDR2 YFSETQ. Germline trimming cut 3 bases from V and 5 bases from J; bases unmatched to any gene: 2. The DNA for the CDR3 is TGCGCCAGCAGCTGGACTAGCGGGGGGGTCGAGACCCAGTACTTC. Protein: CASSWTSGGVETQYF.

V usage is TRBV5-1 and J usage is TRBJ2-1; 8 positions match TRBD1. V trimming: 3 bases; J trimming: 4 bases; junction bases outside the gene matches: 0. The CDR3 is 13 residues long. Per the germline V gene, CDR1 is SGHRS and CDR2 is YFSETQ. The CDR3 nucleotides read TGCGCCAGCAGCTGGACAGGGTACAATGAGCAGTTCTTC. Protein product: CASSWTGYNEQFF. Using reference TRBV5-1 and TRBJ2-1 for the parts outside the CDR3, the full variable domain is KAGVTQTPRYLIKTRGQQVTLSCSPISGHRSVSWYQQTPGQGLQFLFEYFSETQRNKGNFPGRFSGRQFSNSRSEMNVSTLELGDSALYLCASSWTGYNEQFFGPGTRLTVL.

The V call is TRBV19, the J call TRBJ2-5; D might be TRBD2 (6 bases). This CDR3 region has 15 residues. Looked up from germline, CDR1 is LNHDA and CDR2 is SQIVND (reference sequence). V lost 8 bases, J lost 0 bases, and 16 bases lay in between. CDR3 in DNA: TGTGCCAGTCAAAGGCGGACTACTAACCAAGAGACCCAGTACTTC. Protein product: CASQRRTTNQETQYF.